Shown below are 26 T cell receptor beta chains from a single sample sequenced in a study of T cell repertoires in cytomegalovirus infection. No antigen is known for these receptors. TCRdb re-called the reads with MiXCR, one entry per CDR3 protein. There are around 78,000 distinct CDR3 sequences in the sample; more than 20% occur only once, and roughly 45% lies in the top ten. The specimen was CD8+ T cells from cultured PBMCs, collected from culture after CMV antigen stimulation. The receptors shown here come from a human donor in good health (CMV status not recorded). Some clones in this sample may be carry-over from other donors' samples.

The gene calls are TRBV5-1 and TRBJ1-2, with D perhaps matching TRBD1 (5 bases). Germline CDR1 SGHRS, CDR2 YFSETQ. The CDR3 is made up of 14 amino acids. V gave up 4 bases and J gave up 4 bases, with 14 bases separating them. In nucleotides, the CDR3 is TGCGCCAGCAGCCCCACGGGGGGAGTCTATGGCTACACCTTC. This gives the protein CASSPTGGVYGYTF.

This clonotype was observed many times. This rearrangement joins TRBV7-2 to TRBJ2-2; no definite D call. Trimming removed 0 bases from V and 7 bases from J, with 0 bases in between. This CDR3 is 11 amino acids long. The germline V gene encodes CDR1 SGHTA and CDR2 FQGNSA. The DNA for the CDR3 is TGTGCCAGCAGCTTAGCCGGGGAGCTGTTTTTT. It translates to CASSLAGELFF.

In regard to this clonotype: One end of the junction varies from germline; a read error may be responsible. The chain links TRBV11-3 to TRBJ1-6; D uncertain. Germline lookup yields CDR1 SGHNT and CDR2 YENEEA. This CDR3 is 15 amino acids long. This CDR3 reads CANSPRFGPNSPLHF. The CDR3 DNA sequence: TGTGCCAACAGCCCCCGCTTTGGGCCAAATTCACCCCTCCACTTT.

This clonotype has just one count. A much larger clonotype is one base distant, so this may be a read error. The V gene is TRBV9, the J gene TRBJ2-7; D remains unclear. The CDR3 has 12 residues. Germline V lookup: CDR1 SGDLS, CDR2 YYNGEE. The CDR3 DNA is TGTGCCAGCAGCGTAGGTCAGGACGAGCAGCACTTC. It yields the protein CASSVGQDEQHF.

V usage is TRBV12-3 or TRBV12-4 and J usage is TRBJ1-2; possibly TRBD1 for D (5 bases). The CDR3 extends over 14 amino acids. V was pared by 2 bases and J by 5 bases, with 12 bases between. The CDR3 loop reads CASSLPGTAYGYTF. CDR3 bases: TGTGCCAGCAGTTTACCCGGGACGGCATATGGCTACACCTTC.

This clonotype occurred a few times. CDR3 sequence: CASSSTQPDRGFYNEQFF. Here the CDR3 DNA reads TGTGCCAGCAGTTCAACGCAACCAGACAGGGGATTCTACAATGAGCAGTTCTTC. V gene TRBV27 combines with J gene TRBJ2-1, with 8 bases matching TRBD1. This CDR3 has 18 amino acids. V dropped 4 bases and J dropped 3; count of bases not matched to a gene: 14. CDR1 and CDR2 (germline): MNHEY, SMNVEV (reference sequence).

The CDR3 DNA follows: TGCAGTGCTAGAGATCGGTCGGGGACAGAAATAGCCGTTGAAGCTTTCTTT. Translation: CSARDRSGTEIAVEAFF. V and J are TRBV20-1 and TRBJ1-1; TRBD1 agrees at 7 bases. The CDR3 is 17 amino acids. V shed 0 bases and J 7 bases; nucleotides not matched to a gene: 17. The germline V gene encodes CDR1 DFQATT and CDR2 SNEGSKA (reference sequence).

This clonotype was recorded many times. This chain joins TRBV7-9 and TRBJ2-7; TRBD2 matches at 8 bases. The germline CDR1 and CDR2 sequences are SEHNR and FQNEAQ (reference sequence). V lost 2 bases and J lost 5; bases outside the gene matches: 5. The CDR3 has 14 amino acids. CDR3: CASSLTGGAHEQYF. The CDR3 DNA follows: TGTGCCAGCAGCTTAACCGGGGGGGCCCACGAGCAGTACTTC.

The sample holds many counts of this clonotype. CDR3 sequence (DNA): TGCAGCACCTCTTCAGGAACCTACGAGCAGTACTTC. This codes for CSTSSGTYEQYF. The V call is TRBV29-1, the J call TRBJ2-7; D ambiguous. Per germline, CDR1 SQVTM and CDR2 ANQGSEA. The CDR3 is 12 residues long. Trimming took 8 bases from V and 2 from J, leaving 13 bases between them.

This clonotype was detected only a few times. The chain carries TRBV14 and TRBJ2-5; 13 positions match TRBD2. Unmatched junction bases numbered 1, after V lost 4 bases and J lost 2 bases. Germline lookup yields CDR1 SGHDN and CDR2 FVKESK. The CDR3 has 15 amino acids. The CDR3 coding sequence is TGTGCCAGCAGCCCGACTAGCGGGGGGCAAGAGACCCAGTACTTC. Its translation is CASSPTSGGQETQYF.

This clonotype was observed a handful of times. The genes are TRBV7-6 and TRBJ2-1, with 7 bases matching TRBD1. The V gene end was trimmed by 2 bases and the J gene end by 9 bases; junction bases not matched to a gene: 10. The CDR3 runs to 15 residues. The germline CDR1 and CDR2 sequences are SGHVS and FNYEAQ. The CDR3 bases are TGTGCCAGCAGCTTATATAAGGGGGCCTTGAGTGAGCAGTTCTTC. Residues: CASSLYKGALSEQFF. The full variable domain, rest sourced from reference TRBV7-6 and TRBJ2-1, is GAGVSQSPRYKVTKRGQDVALRCDPISGHVSLYWYRQALGQGPEFLTYFNYEAQQDKSGLPNDRFSAERPEGSISTLTIQRTEQRDSAMYRCASSLYKGALSEQFFGPGTRLTVL.

This clonotype was seen many times. The genes are TRBV7-6 and TRBJ2-3; 7 bases agree with TRBD1. Germline V gene sequence: CDR1 SGHVS, CDR2 FNYEAQ. The CDR3 extends over 16 amino acids. V shed 5 bases and J 3 bases; nucleotides not matched to a gene: 11. CDR3 amino acids: CASSPTGEMPTDTQYF. The CDR3 region has the DNA TGTGCCAGCAGCCCCACAGGGGAGATGCCTACAGATACGCAGTATTTT.

This clonotype was observed at least ten times. The chain joins TRBV13 to TRBJ2-7; D possibly uses TRBD1 or TRBD2 (5 bases each). Per germline, CDR1 PRHDT and CDR2 FYEKMQ (reference sequence). This CDR3 is built from 15 residues. Trimming pared 2 bases from V and 3 bases from J, leaving 14 bases between. The CDR3 reads CASSLTGTLDYEQYF. For the CDR3, the DNA is TGTGCCAGCAGCTTAACTGGGACCCTCGACTACGAGCAGTACTTC.

The chain uses TRBV9 and TRBJ2-5; D possibly corresponds to TRBD1 (6 bases). Trimming removed 0 bases from V and 2 bases from J, with 17 bases in between. The CDR3 has 17 amino acids. Germline V CDR1 and CDR2: SGDLS, YYNGEE. CDR3 loop: CASSVGKTTGTQETQYF. In DNA, the CDR3 is TGTGCCAGCAGCGTAGGAAAAACGACAGGTACTCAAGAGACCCAGTACTTC.

This clonotype was counted between two and nine times. The chain combines TRBV19 with TRBJ2-2; D is unresolved. The CDR3 is made up of 14 amino acids. With 4 bases removed from V and 1 base from J, the gap between germline ends came to 7 bases. Per the germline V gene, CDR1 is LNHDA and CDR2 is SQIVND (reference sequence). Written as DNA, the CDR3 is TGTGCCAGTAGTAACTCAGGGAACACCGGGGAGCTGTTTTTT. Protein product: CASSNSGNTGELFF.

The sample holds many counts of this clonotype. The V gene is TRBV6-1, the J gene TRBJ2-3, with TRBD2 identical over 12 bases. This CDR3 is built from 16 residues. Germline CDR1 MNHNS, CDR2 SASEGT. With 8 bases clipped from V and 2 bases from J, the junction kept 8 bases outside the gene matches. The CDR3 DNA follows: TGTGCCAGCGGAAGCCTAGCGGGAGGGCCCACAGATACGCAGTATTTT. The encoded protein is CASGSLAGGPTDTQYF.

This clonotype was found a few times. V and J are TRBV6-1 and TRBJ1-4; TRBD1 matches 8 bases. CDR1 is MNHNS, CDR2 SASEGT, per germline. This CDR3 spans 17 amino acids. Trimming took 5 bases from V and 2 from J; bases not matched to a gene: 10. This CDR3 is CASSQGQGWRTNEKLFF. The CDR3, as DNA: TGTGCCAGCAGTCAAGGACAGGGTTGGCGGACTAATGAAAAACTGTTTTTT.

The table lists this clonotype with a few counts. The chain carries TRBV5-1 and TRBJ1-1, with 12 bases that match TRBD1. Germline lookup yields CDR1 SGHRS and CDR2 YFSETQ. This CDR3 contains 13 residues. The V and J ends lost 4 bases and 11 bases, in that order; junction bases with no gene match: 6. The CDR3 DNA reads TGCGCCAGCAGCAGGGACAGGGGGCTCATCGCTTTCTTT. Amino acid sequence: CASSRDRGLIAFF.

In its sample, this clonotype was seen many times. The chain joins TRBV27 to TRBJ1-4, with D tentatively TRBD1 (5 bases). V was trimmed by 3 bases and J by 4 bases, leaving 12 bases between them. The CDR3 contains 15 residues. Germline V gene data show CDR1 as MNHEY and CDR2 as SMNVEV (reference sequence). The CDR3 DNA is TGTGCCAGCAGTTTTGCCGGGACGGTTAATGAAAAACTGTTTTTT. This sequence encodes CASSFAGTVNEKLFF.

J is TRBJ2-3 and V is TRBV4-3; 8 nucleotides line up with TRBD2. V gave up 4 bases and J gave up 4 bases; unmatched junction bases: 4. Germline V gene sequence: CDR1 LGHNA, CDR2 YSLEER. CDR3 size: 14 residues. The CDR3 spells CASSRKTSADTQYF. The CDR3 region has the DNA TGCGCCAGCAGCCGAAAGACTAGCGCAGATACGCAGTATTTT.

Only a few counts were recorded for this clonotype. The chain combines TRBV7-2 with TRBJ2-7; 11 bases align to TRBD1. V dropped 4 bases and J dropped 7; count of bases not matched to a gene: 6. Germline V gene sequence: CDR1 SGHTA, CDR2 FQGNSA. CDR3 size: 14 residues. The CDR3 DNA is TGTGCCAGCAGCTCCTGGGACAGGGGGGAAGAGCAGTACTTC. It specifies CASSSWDRGEEQYF.

Ten or more counts support this clonotype. V and J are TRBV7-2 and TRBJ1-4; possibly TRBD1 for D (5 bases). CDR1 is SGHTA, CDR2 FQGNSA, per germline. This CDR3 region has 14 residues. Trimming pared 4 bases from V and 4 bases from J, leaving 10 bases between. This chain's CDR3 is CASSSRDGNEKLFF. The DNA for the CDR3 is TGTGCCAGCAGCTCCCGGGACGGTAATGAAAAACTGTTTTTT.

The chain employs TRBV7-9 and TRBJ2-7, with 8 positions matching TRBD2. The germline V gene has CDR1 SEHNR and CDR2 FQNEAQ (reference sequence). The CDR3 spans 15 residues. V was clipped by 5 bases and J by 6 bases; unmatched bases: 12. The CDR3 here is CASSPPGGSLTEQYF. The CDR3 nucleotides read TGTGCCAGCAGCCCTCCGGGGGGGTCCCTCACCGAGCAGTACTTC. The entire variable domain, with the rest obtained from reference TRBV7-9 and TRBJ2-7, is as follows: DTGVSQNPRHKITKRGQNVTFRCDPISEHNRLYWYRQTLGQGPEFLTYFQNEAQLEKSRLLSDRFSAERPKGSFSTLEIQRTEQGDSAMYLCASSPPGGSLTEQYFGPGTRLTVT.

This chain uses TRBV7-6 with TRBJ1-1; 10 bases map to TRBD1. V dropped 4 bases and J dropped 4; count of bases not matched to a gene: 9. This CDR3 has 16 residues. Germline assignment: CDR1 SGHVS and CDR2 FNYEAQ. The CDR3 bases are TGTGCCAGCAGCTCCCGGACAGGGGGAAGAAGCACTGAAGCTTTCTTT. This translates into CASSSRTGGRSTEAFF.

The chain links TRBV7-8 to TRBJ2-5; no clear D. Germline V lookup: CDR1 SGHVS, CDR2 FQNEAQ. V gave up 7 bases and J gave up 3 bases, with 9 bases separating them. CDR3 length: 12 amino acids. The CDR3 coding sequence is TGTGCCAGCACAGTTTTCGAAGAGACCCAGTACTTC. Encoded protein: CASTVFEETQYF.

This clonotype was found many times. J is TRBJ2-7 and V is TRBV7-2; 7 nucleotides line up with TRBD1. After removal of 2 bases from V and 1 base from J, the junction contained 8 bases not matched to a gene. CDR3 length: 16 residues. Germline CDR1 SGHTA, CDR2 FQGNSA. This chain's CDR3 is CASSLIQGDPSYEQYF. The DNA for the CDR3 is TGTGCCAGCAGCTTAATTCAGGGGGACCCTTCCTACGAGCAGTACTTC. Drawing the rest from reference TRBV7-2 and TRBJ2-7, the complete variable domain is GAGVSQSPSNKVTEKGKDVELRCDPISGHTALYWYRQSLGQGLEFLIYFQGNSAPDKSGLPSDRFSAERTGGSVSTLTIQRTQQEDSAVYLCASSLIQGDPSYEQYFGPGTRLTVT.